The clone carrying this T cell receptor (beta chain) was seen repeatedly, ten times or more. Its specificity is unknown. The CDR3 runs 14 residues. Trimming shortened V by 2 bases and J by 5 bases, and 13 bases separated the two germline ends. The germline V gene has CDR1 SGDLS and CDR2 YYNGEE. Generation of TCR cDNA used 5'RACE template switching (which added a universal primer site and UMIs). TCRdb re-derived calls from the 5' RACE reads in MiXCR, one entry per CDR3 protein. The sample contains 250,000 or so distinct CDR3 sequences, roughly 3.5% of which appear only once. The record originates from a study of T cells after yellow fever vaccination. Study-level information: The SMART-Seq v4 Ultra Low Input method served to prepare the low-cell-number fractions. Study findings and constraints: The CD4 and CD8 compartments had a small share of their clonotypes in common. The study re-detected most primary-vaccination clones after the booster (96% CD4, 88% CD8).

Specimen: PBMCs, collected 15 days after the yellow fever booster vaccination. This receptor was obtained from a man between 18 and 29 years old who received the YFV17D yellow fever vaccine. V usage is TRBV9 and J usage is TRBJ2-5, with D tentatively TRBD1 (6 bases). Here the CDR3 DNA reads TGTGCCAGCAGCGTTGATGGGGGCCGGGAGACCCAGTACTTC. This sequence encodes CASSVDGGRETQYF.